These 11 T cell receptor beta chains originate from one sample sequenced in a study of blood T cell repertoires in COVID-19. The data were produced by immunoSEQ multiplex PCR, yet TCRdb's version contains in-frame clones alone and is incomplete. The table shows more than 200,000 clones, with about 88% occurring only once. The sequencing sample was made of peripheral blood. These TCRs come from a woman aged 60 to 75 with acute or convalescent COVID-19.

This chain uses TRBV6-5 with TRBJ1-2, with D possibly matching TRBD1 (5 bases). Per the germline V gene, CDR1 is MNHEY and CDR2 is SVGAGI. The CDR3 runs to 12 residues. Trimming removed 4 bases at V and 5 bases at J, with 8 bases between. CDR3: CASSSAGYGYTF. CDR3 coding DNA: TGTGCCAGCAGTTCCGCAGGGTATGGCTACACCTTC.

The table lists this clone with a count of one. The CDR3 region has the DNA TGTGCCAGCAGTCCTCAGGGGGCGCTTCCCGGGGAGCTGTTTTTT. It codes for CASSPQGALPGELFF. The chain recombines TRBV6-5 with TRBJ2-2; 8 bases line up with TRBD1. Unmatched junction bases numbered 8, after V lost 5 bases and J lost 6 bases. The germline V gene has CDR1 MNHEY and CDR2 SVGAGI. The CDR3 has 15 amino acids.

V and J are TRBV7-2 and TRBJ1-1, with 11 positions matching TRBD1. Trimming cost V 4 bases and J 7 bases; bases outside gene matches: 8. This CDR3 is built from 15 residues. Germline CDR1 is SGHTA and CDR2 is FQGNSA. The CDR3 loop reads CASSSGSGQGVEAFF. CDR3 DNA: TGTGCCAGCAGCTCAGGGTCGGGACAGGGGGTTGAAGCTTTCTTT.

The chain employs TRBV29-1 and TRBJ2-3; 8 bases are a match to TRBD1. V was pared by 8 bases and J by 2 bases, with 3 bases of the junction left unmatched. Germline values: CDR1 SQVTM, CDR2 ANQGSEA. The CDR3 is 12 amino acids. The CDR3, as DNA: TGCAGCTACAGGGGGGTCACAGATACGCAGTATTTT. This sequence encodes CSYRGVTDTQYF.

This sequence joins TRBV5-6 and TRBJ2-1; 7 bases map to TRBD2. V shed 6 bases, J shed 0 bases, and the junction held 6 bases outside the gene matches. The CDR3 contains 15 residues. Germline V lookup: CDR1 SGHDT, CDR2 YYEEEE. CDR3 bases: TGTGCCAGCACCTACAGACTAGCCTCCTACAATGAGCAGTTCTTC. Translating gives CASTYRLASYNEQFF.

The chain is built from TRBV19 and TRBJ1-4; D is ambiguous. V lost 0 bases to trimming and J lost 8 bases, with 10 bases between them. Germline-derived CDR1 and CDR2 are LNHDA and SQIVND (reference sequence). The CDR3 consists of 14 residues. The CDR3 spells CASSIDGSREKLFF. The CDR3 DNA reads TGTGCCAGTAGTATAGATGGCTCGAGGGAAAAACTGTTTTTT.

In its sample, this clone was seen once. The chain employs TRBV19 and TRBJ2-7; 7 nucleotides match TRBD1. V shed 4 bases, J shed 2 bases, and the junction held 5 bases outside the gene matches. This CDR3 spans 14 amino acids. Germline loops: CDR1 LNHDA, CDR2 SQIVND (reference sequence). The DNA for the CDR3 is TGTGCCAGTAGTACACAGGGGTCTACCTACGAGCAGTACTTC. This gives the protein CASSTQGSTYEQYF.

V usage is TRBV24-1 and J usage is TRBJ2-2, with TRBD1 matching over 10 bases. Germline CDR1 is KGHDR and CDR2 is SFDVKD. This CDR3 contains 20 residues. V lost 1 base, J lost 5 bases, and 15 bases stayed unmatched. CDR3 coding DNA: TGTGCCACCAGTGATTTCCGAGGTGCTGGGACAGGGGTAAGGACCGGGGAGCTGTTTTTT. This encodes CATSDFRGAGTGVRTGELFF.

This chain connects TRBV7-9 to TRBJ2-6, with TRBD1 as a possible D gene (6 bases). The CDR3 runs to 16 residues. CDR1 and CDR2 (germline): SEHNR, FQNEAQ (reference sequence). V was shortened by 5 bases and J by 2 bases, with 13 bases between the two germline ends. For the CDR3, the DNA is TGTGCCAGCAGCAGTGAGAAGGGGGCTGGGGCCAACGTCCTGACTTTC. It yields the protein CASSSEKGAGANVLTF.

This clone was seen a single time. CDR3 coding DNA: TGTGCCAGCAGCCAAGCGGGAGTCTTCTACGAGCAGTACTTC. Protein sequence: CASSQAGVFYEQYF. The chain has TRBV4-2 and TRBJ2-7, with a weak D call TRBD2 (6 bases). The CDR3 length is 14 residues. V was pared by 1 base and J by 3 bases, with 10 bases between. From germline, CDR1 is LGHNA and CDR2 YNFKEQ.

The rearrangement links TRBV28 to TRBJ1-3; 8 bases are a match to TRBD1. There are 17 residues in the CDR3. Trimming at V came to 5 bases and at J to 4 bases, leaving 13 bases not matched to a gene. Germline CDR1 MDHEN, CDR2 SYDVKM. CDR3 nucleotide sequence: TGTGCCAGCAGTGCCGTTAAAGGACAGGGTTCCGGAAACACCATATATTTT. Its protein is CASSAVKGQGSGNTIYF.